This T cell receptor beta chain was profiled in a study of blood T cell repertoires in COVID-19. Study overall: The United States, Italy and Spain supplied acute and convalescent COVID-19 samples. PBMCs, B-cell-depleted T cells, or T cells were the source of the cDNA or gDNA that made up the material.

Germline V gives CDR1 LNHDA, CDR2 SQIVND (reference sequence). Losses at the gene ends were 6 bases for V and 4 bases for J; bases not matched to a gene: 6. This CDR3 is 14 amino acids long. In the original analysis: Estimated nucleated cell counts came from reference gene primer amplification. Some clones are missing from TCRdb's copy, which holds only in-frame ones; the method was immunoSEQ multiplex PCR. V, J and clone size were drawn from that table, and D and trimming were deduced from the DNA. This repertoire shows around 85,000 clones, 90% found once; its top ten account for about 4.3%. In this sample, this clone turned up once.

The sample comprised peripheral blood. The J gene is TRBJ1-5, the V gene TRBV19; 7 nucleotides agree with TRBD1. The receptor's source is a woman over 75 with active or convalescent COVID-19. The CDR3, as DNA: TGTGCCAGTAGAAGGACAGGCGAAAATCAGCCCCAGCATTTT. Protein: CASRRTGENQPQHF.